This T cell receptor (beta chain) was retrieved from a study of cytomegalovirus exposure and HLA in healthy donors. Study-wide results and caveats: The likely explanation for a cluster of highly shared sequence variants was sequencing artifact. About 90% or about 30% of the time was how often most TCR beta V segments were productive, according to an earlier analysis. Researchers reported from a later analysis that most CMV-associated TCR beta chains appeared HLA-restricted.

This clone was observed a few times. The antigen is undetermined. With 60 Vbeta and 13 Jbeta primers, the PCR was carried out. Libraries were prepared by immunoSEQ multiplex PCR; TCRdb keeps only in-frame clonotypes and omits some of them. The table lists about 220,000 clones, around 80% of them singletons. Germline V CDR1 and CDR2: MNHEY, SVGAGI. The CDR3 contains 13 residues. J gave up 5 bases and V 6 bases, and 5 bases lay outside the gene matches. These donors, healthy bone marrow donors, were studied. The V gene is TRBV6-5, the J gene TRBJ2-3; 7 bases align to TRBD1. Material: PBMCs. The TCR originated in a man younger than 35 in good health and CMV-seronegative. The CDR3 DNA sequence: TGTGCCAGCAGCGACAGGGACGGAGATACGCAGTATTTT. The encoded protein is CASSDRDGDTQYF.